A selection of T cell receptor beta chains follows, all from one sample in a study of shared clonotypes between healthy human individuals. Produced via immunoSEQ multiplex PCR; TCRdb's table is partial and in-frame only. This sample yields fewer than 850,000 clones, of which approximately 96% are seen a single time; about 0.25% belongs to the top ten. Material: naive CD8+ T cells sorted from blood. These receptors were collected from a man younger than 40 in good health. CDR3s include the opening cysteine and the closing phenylalanine or tryptophan. A D gene is named only where the DNA matches it firmly.

TRBV6-1	TRBJ2-1	TRBD2	CASSDGGRANEQFF
TRBV7-2	TRBJ2-2	.	CASSLGGGRGELFF
TRBV13	TRBJ1-1	.	CASSHEAVGNTEAFF
TRBV30	TRBJ1-1	TRBD1	CAWRQGAFLMNTEAFF
TRBV27	TRBJ2-7	.	CASSLRGNYEQYF
TRBV29-1	TRBJ2-3	.	CSVETDTDTQYF
TRBV19	TRBJ1-5	.	CATGTTGQPQHF
TRBV2	TRBJ2-7	.	CASRVQGMYEQYF
TRBV18	TRBJ2-7	TRBD1	CASSPDRDEQYF
TRBV7-2	TRBJ2-7	.	CASSLASWDPSYEQYF
TRBV29-1	TRBJ2-7	TRBD1	CSATWDRVPYEQYF
TRBV18	TRBJ2-1	TRBD1	CASSPGDSGYNEQFF
TRBV7-8	TRBJ2-1	TRBD2	CASSLELAGARNEQFF
TRBV18	TRBJ2-2	.	CASSTTNTGELFF
TRBV6-6	TRBJ1-5	.	CASSYGRGDIYQPQHF
TRBV6-4	TRBJ2-3	.	CASSDRGGALSSADTQYF
TRBV29-1	TRBJ2-3	.	CSVDGGRDTDTQYF
TRBV14	TRBJ2-7	.	CASSQLSYEQYF
TRBV2	TRBJ2-3	.	CASGYSLEGLREVADTQYF
TRBV6-5	TRBJ2-7	TRBD2	CASSEGLDLEYF
TRBV6-6	TRBJ1-1	.	CASYGSRAFF
TRBV12-1	TRBJ1-2	.	CASSATGTGNRERYGYTF
TRBV27	TRBJ2-7	.	CASSFGREQYF
TRBV9	TRBJ1-2	.	CASSAQWASYGYTF
TRBV4-1	TRBJ1-5	.	CASSPIVEDTQPQHF
TRBV9	TRBJ2-5	.	CASSAYPGYQETQYF
TRBV4-1	TRBJ2-7	.	CASSRENRELYF
TRBV2	TRBJ2-1	TRBD2	CASSPAGVGYNEQFF
TRBV5-6	TRBJ2-3	.	CASSLVTGWESDTQYF
TRBV4-3	TRBJ2-7	TRBD2	CASSQDWGGEQYF
TRBV11-2	TRBJ1-2	TRBD1	CASSPPDRVYGYTF
TRBV27	TRBJ2-1	.	CASSLDNSYNEQFF
TRBV28	TRBJ2-7	TRBD2	CASSSGLAGVYEQYF
TRBV2	TRBJ2-2	.	CASSWSPRPPGELFF
TRBV5-6	TRBJ1-2	TRBD1	CASSLAGGGGYTF
TRBV27	TRBJ2-5	TRBD2	CASSLIAGGWETQYF
TRBV7-9	TRBJ1-3	TRBD1	CASSRPTGLAGNTIYF
TRBV7-9	TRBJ2-7	.	CASSLALYEQYF
TRBV10-3	TRBJ1-2	.	CAISGDELMAFTF
TRBV29-1	TRBJ2-7	TRBD1	CSVGGQGSYEQYF
TRBV7-2	TRBJ2-1	.	CASIKMPIGDEQFF
TRBV19	TRBJ2-7	TRBD1	CASSLWTGDYEQYF
TRBV11-2	TRBJ1-5	.	CASSLGSGTMGNQPQHF
TRBV15	TRBJ2-1	.	CATSRESSGGDNEQFF
TRBV6-4	TRBJ2-7	.	CASSGPDRTYEQYF
TRBV27	TRBJ2-1	.	CASRPSGSTYNEQFF
TRBV13	TRBJ1-4	.	CASSARTARATNEKLFF
TRBV5-4	TRBJ2-5	.	CASSLGLQETQYF
TRBV9	TRBJ2-3	TRBD2	CASSLSLASGESSTDTQYF
TRBV13	TRBJ1-5	TRBD1	CASSLWARQGDQPQHF
TRBV5-4	TRBJ1-1	TRBD1	CASSWGQDEAFF
TRBV10-3	TRBJ2-1	TRBD2	CAISEVLAGDGEQFF
TRBV7-9	TRBJ1-4	.	CASSLGRTRENEKLFF
TRBV7-9	TRBJ2-3	.	CASSLLSTDTQYF